This T cell receptor (beta chain) was sequenced for a study of shared clonotypes between healthy human individuals. Study results and caveats: Despite large depth, sorted-subset datasets appeared incompletely sequenced. The study drew on few donors, limiting represented genetic and exposure-history diversity. Naive subsets, compared against memory subsets, generally had larger estimated richness values.

This clone showed up just once. The antigen is undetermined. Every immunoSEQ plate was one replicate of a subset's evenly spread DNA. Only in-frame clones appear in the TCRdb table, and some are missing; sequencing was by immunoSEQ multiplex PCR. The sample has about 2 million clones; roughly 94% are singletons. Sequencing used naive CD4+ T cells sorted from blood. The subset was: CD45RA+ positively selected. The TCR comes from a man between 18 and 35 years old in good health.

The CDR3 DNA reads as TGTGCCAGCAGCCGGGCGATAGCGAGTAACACCGGGGAGCTGTTTTTT. It encodes CASSRAIASNTGELFF. The genes are TRBV4-2 and TRBJ2-2; TRBD2 is a possible D gene (5 bases). CDR1 LGHNA and CDR2 YNFKEQ come from the germline V gene. Trimming took off 4 bases at V and 2 bases at J, with 14 bases between the two ends. This CDR3 spans 16 amino acids.